This note documents a single TCR beta chain sequence. The data are from a study of T cell responses to AZD1222 COVID-19 vaccine. Analyses pooled second doses at about 4 or about 12 weeks. This CDR3 comprises 16 residues. From germline, CDR1 is LGHDT and CDR2 YNNKEL (reference sequence). With 0 bases removed from V and 2 bases from J, the gap between germline ends came to 11 bases. Produced via immunoSEQ multiplex PCR; TCRdb's table is partial and in-frame only. The data hold approximately 140,000 clones, with approximately 92% observed a single time. This receptor was identified in an adult who received the AZD1222 COVID-19 vaccine. This specimen was peripheral blood, taken 28 days after the second AZD1222 dose. The chain recombines TRBV3-1 (or the pseudogene TRBV3-2) with TRBJ2-1; tentatively, D is TRBD2 (5 bases). The chain's CDR3 is CASSQEQRLPYNEQFF. CDR3 sequence (DNA): TGTGCCAGCAGCCAAGAACAGCGGCTACCCTACAATGAGCAGTTCTTC.